This record covers a single T cell receptor beta chain. The antigen remains undetermined. This record comes from a study of blood T cells in healthy people across ages. General observations from the study: Both higher diversity and more naive CD4+ cells marked long-lived donors when set against aged donors.

For the second PCR, which ran for roughly 7 to 11 cycles, a sample-barcoded 5' primer and a J-beta primer mix were used. TCRdb re-analysed the 5' RACE reads in MiXCR, keeping a single row per CDR3 protein. The table lists 550,000 to 800,000 distinct CDR3 sequences, around 20% of them singletons. CDR3 length equals 14 residues. V gave up 2 bases and J gave up 5 bases, with 13 bases separating them. From germline, CDR1 is SGDLS and CDR2 YYNGEE. This chain connects TRBV9 to TRBJ2-5; D is unclear. The sequenced material came from blood. The sequence was collected from a man between 65 and 85 years old in good health. The CDR3 DNA follows: TGTGCCAGCAGCGTCACAATGTTGGAGGAGACCCAGTACTTC. It translates to CASSVTMLEETQYF.